A single sample is the source of the 17 T cell receptor beta chains below, sequenced in a study of blood T cell repertoires in COVID-19. Some clones are missing from TCRdb's copy, which holds only in-frame ones; the method was immunoSEQ multiplex PCR. Among more than 200,000 clones listed, about nine tenths were seen once. Specimen: peripheral blood. The receptors here all came from a man aged 50-60 years with COVID-19, enrolled during active disease.

This chain joins TRBV5-4 and TRBJ1-3, with 7 nucleotides matching TRBD1. The germline V gene encodes CDR1 SGHNT and CDR2 YYREEE (reference sequence). There are 14 residues in the CDR3. After removal of 4 bases from V and 9 bases from J, the junction contained 10 bases not matched to a gene. The DNA for the CDR3 is TGTGCCAGCAGCCGGGACAGTCTGGGATTCACCATATATTTT. It translates to CASSRDSLGFTIYF.

This clone was recorded once. This chain links TRBV7-6 with TRBJ2-7; 8 bases are shared with TRBD1. The germline V gene has CDR1 SGHVS and CDR2 FNYEAQ. Trimming cost V 3 bases and J 3 bases; bases outside gene matches: 7. The CDR3 is 15 amino acids. CDR3 nucleotides: TGTGCCAGCAGCTTTAGTGACAGGGGTATCTACGAGCAGTACTTC. Amino acids: CASSFSDRGIYEQYF.

This rearrangement joins TRBV7-9 to TRBJ2-2; a possible D gene is TRBD2 (5 bases). Between the trimmed V and J ends, which lost 2 bases and 4 bases, there was a span of 14 bases. There are 16 residues in the CDR3. Germline CDR1 and CDR2: SEHNR and FQNEAQ (reference sequence). The CDR3 protein is CASSLSQVAGTGELFF. CDR3 nucleotides: TGTGCCAGCAGCTTAAGCCAGGTCGCGGGCACCGGGGAGCTGTTTTTT. Drawing the rest from reference TRBV7-9 and TRBJ2-2, the complete variable domain is DTGVSQNPRHKITKRGQNVTFRCDPISEHNRLYWYRQTLGQGPEFLTYFQNEAQLEKSRLLSDRFSAERPKGSFSTLEIQRTEQGDSAMYLCASSLSQVAGTGELFFGEGSRLTVL.

The chain combines TRBV24-1 with TRBJ1-2; D may be TRBD1 (5 bases). Germline V gene data show CDR1 as KGHDR and CDR2 as SFDVKD. The CDR3 runs to 13 residues. V was pared by 4 bases and J by 14 bases, with 19 bases between. CDR3 protein: CATSDGQGGFGTF. The DNA of the CDR3 is TGTGCCACCAGTGACGGGCAGGGCGGTTTCGGGACCTTC.

CDR3 bases: TGTGCCAGCAGTTTTCGGGGTCAGCCCCAGCATTTT. Its translation is CASSFRGQPQHF. V usage is TRBV28 and J usage is TRBJ1-5; D ambiguous. Germline V gene sequence: CDR1 MDHEN, CDR2 SYDVKM. This CDR3 is built from 12 residues. V was cut by 3 bases and J by 6 bases, with 6 bases left in between.

The J gene is TRBJ2-1, the V gene TRBV7-9; 9 bases match TRBD1. Looked up from germline, CDR1 is SEHNR and CDR2 is FQNEAQ (reference sequence). With 3 bases clipped from V and 6 bases from J, the junction kept 6 bases outside the gene matches. The CDR3 runs 15 residues. The CDR3: CASSLTGGEVNEQFF. CDR3 nucleotide sequence: TGTGCCAGCAGCTTGACAGGGGGGGAGGTCAATGAGCAGTTCTTC.

The chain employs TRBV5-8 and TRBJ2-1; 8 nucleotides align to TRBD2. V lost 3 bases to trimming and J lost 4 bases; unmatched junction nucleotides: 9. The CDR3 contains 16 residues. CDR1 is SGHTS and CDR2 is YDEGEE in the germline V gene. This CDR3 reads CASSSPHSGEYNEQFF. CDR3 DNA: TGTGCCAGCAGCTCCCCTCATAGCGGGGAATACAATGAGCAGTTCTTC.

This clone was found once. The chain carries TRBV10-1 and TRBJ1-1; 7 bases fit TRBD1. J gave up 5 bases and V 0 bases, and 6 bases lay outside the gene matches. Germline values: CDR1 WNHNN, CDR2 SYGVQD (reference sequence). The CDR3 is made up of 15 amino acids. CDR3 sequence: CASSESKGATTEAFF. In DNA, the CDR3 is TGCGCCAGCAGTGAGTCGAAGGGGGCTACGACTGAAGCTTTCTTT.

This clone was seen at least ten times. The chain carries TRBV2 and TRBJ2-4; 8 nucleotides line up with TRBD2. This CDR3 comprises 14 residues. The germline gives CDR1 SNHLY, CDR2 FYNNEI. V shed 2 bases and J 6 bases; nucleotides not matched to a gene: 3. DNA for the CDR3: TGTGCCAGCAGTGAATTTCGGGGGGGAAACATTCAGTACTTC. Translating gives CASSEFRGGNIQYF.

The chain combines TRBV6-6 with TRBJ2-7; 10 bases fit TRBD2. Losses at the gene ends were 7 bases for V and 3 bases for J; bases not matched to a gene: 9. CDR3 length: 15 residues. Germline CDR1 reads MNHNY; CDR2 reads SVGAGI (reference sequence). The CDR3 spells CASNQLAGYHYEQYF. CDR3 sequence (DNA): TGTGCCAGCAATCAACTAGCGGGATACCACTACGAGCAGTACTTC.

The chain has TRBV7-3 and TRBJ2-5; 8 bases align to TRBD1. CDR1 is SGHTA and CDR2 is FQGTGA in the germline V gene. The CDR3 has 15 amino acids. Trimming removed 4 bases from V and 0 bases from J; junction bases left unmatched: 4. CDR3 in amino acids: CASSSGTGYQETQYF. The CDR3 region has the DNA TGTGCCAGCAGCTCCGGGACAGGTTACCAAGAGACCCAGTACTTC.

This chain uses TRBV18 with TRBJ1-1; D may be TRBD1 (6 bases). Germline CDR1 and CDR2: KGHSH and LQKENI. The CDR3 spans 17 residues. V gave up 4 bases and J gave up 1 base, with 19 bases separating them. The CDR3 sequence: CASSLKTQGSSNTEAFF. CDR3 DNA sequence: TGTGCCAGCTCACTCAAAACACAGGGTAGTTCGAACACTGAAGCTTTCTTT. The whole variable domain, filled in from reference TRBV18 and TRBJ1-1, reads NAGVMQNPRHLVRRRGQEARLRCSPMKGHSHVYWYRQLPEEGLKFMVYLQKENIIDESGMPKERFSAEFPKEGPSILRIQQVVRGDSAAYFCASSLKTQGSSNTEAFFGQGTRLTVV.

The V gene is TRBV5-1, the J gene TRBJ2-5; 8 bases match TRBD1. This CDR3 comprises 15 residues. CDR1 and CDR2 from the germline V gene are SGHRS and YFSETQ. Losses at the gene ends were 4 bases for V and 4 bases for J; bases not matched to a gene: 9. DNA of the CDR3: TGCGCCAGCAGCCCAGGACAGGGTGGGGGAGAGACCCAGTACTTC. This gives the protein CASSPGQGGGETQYF.

This sequence joins TRBV27 and TRBJ2-7, with TRBD1 identical over 10 bases. V trimming: 5 bases; J trimming: 4 bases; junction bases outside the gene matches: 8. The CDR3 is made up of 15 amino acids. Germline V gene data show CDR1 as MNHEY and CDR2 as SMNVEV (reference sequence). The CDR3 DNA reads as TGTGCCAGCAGTAGCATGGGACAGGGGTTTTACGAGCAGTACTTC. It yields the protein CASSSMGQGFYEQYF.

CDR3 loop: CASSQLAGGYNEQFF. The CDR3 DNA reads TGTGCCAGCAGTCAGCTAGCGGGGGGGTACAATGAGCAGTTCTTC. The chain is built from TRBV28 and TRBJ2-1; 12 nucleotides match TRBD2. The CDR3 has 15 amino acids. The germline gives CDR1 MDHEN, CDR2 SYDVKM. Trimming took 5 bases from V and 4 from J; bases not matched to a gene: 3. Full variable domain (rest looked up from reference TRBV28 and TRBJ2-1): DVKVTQSSRYLVKRTGEKVFLECVQDMDHENMFWYRQDPGLGLRLIYFSYDVKMKEKGDIPEGYSVSREKKERFSLILESASTNQTSMYLCASSQLAGGYNEQFFGPGTRLTVL.

The chain combines TRBV6-1 with TRBJ1-4; D is possibly TRBD1 (6 bases). Between the trimmed V and J ends, which lost 3 bases and 3 bases, there was a span of 14 bases. The germline gives CDR1 MNHNS, CDR2 SASEGT. The CDR3 runs to 16 residues. The DNA for the CDR3 is TGTGCCAGCAGTGAGGAGACAGGTTTCGCTAATGAAAAACTGTTTTTT. Encoded protein: CASSEETGFANEKLFF.

The chain recombines TRBV18 with TRBJ2-5; 7 nucleotides match TRBD1. Trimming cost V 0 bases and J 0 bases; bases outside gene matches: 7. The CDR3 is made up of 17 amino acids. The germline V gene encodes CDR1 KGHSH and CDR2 LQKENI. This CDR3 reads CASSPPSRGSHQETQYF. DNA for the CDR3: TGTGCCAGCTCACCACCGAGCAGGGGGTCACACCAAGAGACCCAGTACTTC.